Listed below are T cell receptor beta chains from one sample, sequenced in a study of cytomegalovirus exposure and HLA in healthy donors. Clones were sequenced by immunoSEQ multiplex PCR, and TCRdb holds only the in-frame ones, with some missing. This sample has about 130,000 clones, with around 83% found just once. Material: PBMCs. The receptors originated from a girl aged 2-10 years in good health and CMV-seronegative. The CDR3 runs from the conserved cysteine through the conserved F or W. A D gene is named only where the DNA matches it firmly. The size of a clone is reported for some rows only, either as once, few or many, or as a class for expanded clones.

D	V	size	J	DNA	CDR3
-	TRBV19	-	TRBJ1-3	TGTGCCAGTAGACAGGGCTCTGGAAACACCATATATTTT	CASRQGSGNTIYF
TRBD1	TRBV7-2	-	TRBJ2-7	TGTGCCAGCAGCTTGGACAGGGGCTCCTACGAGCAGTACTTC	CASSLDRGSYEQYF
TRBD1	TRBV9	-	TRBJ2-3	TGTGCCAGCAGCCAGGGACAGCTGACGGATACGCAGTATTTT	CASSQGQLTDTQYF
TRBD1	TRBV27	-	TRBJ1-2	TGTGCCAGCAGGAGGACAGGGGCCGGACCCGGGACCTTC	CASRRTGAGPGTF
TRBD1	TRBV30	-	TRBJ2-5	TGTGCCTGGAGTGAGGGGGCTCAAGAGACCCAGTACTTC	CAWSEGAQETQYF
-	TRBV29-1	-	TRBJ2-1	TGCAGCGTTGAACGGGGGAGGAGTGAGCAGTTCTTC	CSVERGRSEQFF
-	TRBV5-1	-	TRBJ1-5	TGCGCCAGCAGCGGTGACGGCAGGGTCGGTCAGCCCCAGCATTTT	CASSGDGRVGQPQHF
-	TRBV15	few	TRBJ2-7	TGTGCCACCAGCAGCGCCTCACGACAGGTAGGTAACGAGCAGTACTTC	CATSSASRQVGNEQYF
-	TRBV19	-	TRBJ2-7	TGTGCCAGTAGTATAGGCAGGTCCTACGAGCAGTACTTC	CASSIGRSYEQYF
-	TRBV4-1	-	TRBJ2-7	TGCGCCAGCAGCCAACTTCCCGGCGGGTTGTCCTACGAGCAGTACTTC	CASSQLPGGLSYEQYF
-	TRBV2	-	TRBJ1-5	TGTGCCAGCAGAAGACAGGCTAGCAATCAGCCCCAGCATTTT	CASRRQASNQPQHF
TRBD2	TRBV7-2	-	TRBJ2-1	TGTGCCAGCAGCCACTACCCCCTGGTGGGGGGGACCGGCAATGAGCAGTTCTTC	CASSHYPLVGGTGNEQFF
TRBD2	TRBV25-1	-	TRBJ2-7	TGTGCCAGCAGGCAGACTAGCGGGGGCCACGAGCAGTACTTC	CASRQTSGGHEQYF
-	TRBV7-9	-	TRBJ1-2	TGTGCCAGCACCTCGACTAGCTATGGCTACACCTTC	CASTSTSYGYTF
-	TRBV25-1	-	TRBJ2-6	TGTGCCAGCAGTGGGCCCTCTGGGGCCAACGTCCTGACTTTC	CASSGPSGANVLTF
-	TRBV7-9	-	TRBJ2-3	TGTGCCAGCAGCTCACGAGGGGATACGCAGTATTTT	CASSSRGDTQYF
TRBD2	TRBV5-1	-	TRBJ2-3	TGCGCCAGCAGCCCGAGGACTAGCGGACTCACAGATACGCAGTATTTT	CASSPRTSGLTDTQYF
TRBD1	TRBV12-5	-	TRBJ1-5	TGTGCTAGTGCCCACAGGGGGCCCGGTCAGCCCCAGCATTTT	CASAHRGPGQPQHF
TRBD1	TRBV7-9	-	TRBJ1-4	TGTGCCAGCAGTGCCGGGACAGATAATGAAAAACTGTTTTTT	CASSAGTDNEKLFF
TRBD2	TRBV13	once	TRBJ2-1	TGTGCCAGCAGCATGGGACTAGCGGGACCGCTCTCCAATGAGCAGTTCTTC	CASSMGLAGPLSNEQFF
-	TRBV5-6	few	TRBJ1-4	TGTGCCAGCAGCTTGTCCAGGGTAGAGGAAAAACTGTTTTTT	CASSLSRVEEKLFF
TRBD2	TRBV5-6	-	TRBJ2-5	TGTGCCAGCAGCTTGGGGACGCTAGCGGGGGCTGAGACCCAGTACTTC	CASSLGTLAGAETQYF
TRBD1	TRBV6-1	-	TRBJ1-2	TGTGCCAGCAGTGGCGAGAGGGGGCAGGGTGGCTACACCTTC	CASSGERGQGGYTF
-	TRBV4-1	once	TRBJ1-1	TGCGCCAGCAGCTTAGGTATAGGGGAGGGGGGGAGGTCCATTAGGAATGAAGCTTTCTTT	CASSLGIGEGGRSIRNEAFF
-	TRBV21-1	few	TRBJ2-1	TGTGCCAGCCGGGACAGGGCTGGTAATGAGCAGTTCTTC	CASRDRAGNEQFF
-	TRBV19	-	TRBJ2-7	TGTGCCAGTAGTATAGATCTAGGCGGGGCCTACGAGCAGTACTTC	CASSIDLGGAYEQYF
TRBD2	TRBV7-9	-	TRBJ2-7	TGTGCCAGCAGCCCTAGCGGGAACTCCTACGAGCAGTACTTC	CASSPSGNSYEQYF
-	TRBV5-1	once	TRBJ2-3	TGCGCCAGCAGCTTGGCAGGCACAGATACGCAGTATTTT	CASSLAGTDTQYF
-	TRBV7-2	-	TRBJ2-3	TGTGCCAGCAGCTTAGTAGGAGCAGATACGCAGTATTTT	CASSLVGADTQYF
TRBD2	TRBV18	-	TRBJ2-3	TGTGCCAGCTCGCCGCTAGCGGGAGAGAGAGATACGCAGTATTTT	CASSPLAGERDTQYF
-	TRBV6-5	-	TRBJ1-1	TGTGCCAGCAGTAAGCAGAAAGGGGTGGCTGAAGCTTTCTTT	CASSKQKGVAEAFF
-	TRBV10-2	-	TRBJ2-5	TGCGCCAGCAGTGATACGGCGACGGCAGGCAGCGGGCAAGAGACCCAGTACTTC	CASSDTATAGSGQETQYF
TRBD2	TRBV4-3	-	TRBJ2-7	TGCGCCAGCAGCCAAACTAGCGTCTCCGAGCAGTACTTC	CASSQTSVSEQYF
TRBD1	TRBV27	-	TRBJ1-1	TGTGCCAGCAAAGGGGGCGTTGACACTGAAGCTTTCTTT	CASKGGVDTEAFF
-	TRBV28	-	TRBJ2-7	TGTGCCAGCAGTTTCCAAGCGGCTAGCGATGACGAGCAGTACTTC	CASSFQAASDDEQYF
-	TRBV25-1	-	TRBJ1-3	TGTGCCAGCGAGAGAAGTGGCTCTGGAAACACCATATATTTT	CASERSGSGNTIYF
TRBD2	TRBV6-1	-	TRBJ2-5	TGTGCCAGCAGTGAGGTAGCGGGGGGCGGGGAGACCCAGTACTTC	CASSEVAGGGETQYF
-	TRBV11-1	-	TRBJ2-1	TGTGCCAGCAGTCTTCGGCCTGGGAGCTCCTACAATGAGCAGTTCTTC	CASSLRPGSSYNEQFF
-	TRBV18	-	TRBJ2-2	TGTGCCAGCTCATGGGGAGACACCGGGGAGCTGTTTTTT	CASSWGDTGELFF
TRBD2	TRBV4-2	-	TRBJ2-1	TGTGCCAGCAGCCAAGATGGCGGGGGGGGCTACAATGAGCAGTTCTTC	CASSQDGGGGYNEQFF
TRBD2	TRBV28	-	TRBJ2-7	TGTGCCAGCACCCCGGGACTAGGACTATCTTTTACCTACGAGCAGTACTTC	CASTPGLGLSFTYEQYF
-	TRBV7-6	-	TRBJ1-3	TGTGCCAGCAGCCCCCGAGGTGGGAGCTCTGGAAACACCATATATTTT	CASSPRGGSSGNTIYF
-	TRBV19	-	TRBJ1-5	TGTGCCAGTAGTATAATCAGGATGAATAGCAATCAGCCCCAGCATTTT	CASSIIRMNSNQPQHF
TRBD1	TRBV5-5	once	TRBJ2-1	TGTGCCAGCAGCCCGGGGACAGGCTACAATGAGCAGTTCTTC	CASSPGTGYNEQFF
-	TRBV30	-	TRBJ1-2	TGTGCCTGGAGTGTAAGGGGGGGACTTCATGGCTACACCTTC	CAWSVRGGLHGYTF